The rows below give T cell receptor beta chains drawn from one sample of a study. TCRdb analysed the 5' RACE reads with MiXCR anew, one entry per CDR3 protein. Counted here are fewer than 13,000 distinct CDR3 sequences, roughly a sixth occurring once; the ten biggest clones make up 3% to 4%. The sample was Tregs sorted from a lymph node. The receptors shown here come from a female donor with breast cancer. Both conserved end residues are trimmed from each CDR3. Each record gives: J gene, D gene, V gene, CDR3 protein. The D gene is left open where the match is weak.

j_call: TRBJ2-1
d_call: .
v_call: TRBV7-2
cdr3_aa: ASSRPTSSYNEQF

j_call: TRBJ1-2
d_call: .
v_call: TRBV3-1
cdr3_aa: ASSPGGRPT

j_call: TRBJ2-7
d_call: TRBD2
v_call: TRBV18
cdr3_aa: ASSGDSGRSSYEQY

j_call: TRBJ2-3
d_call: TRBD2
v_call: TRBV12-3/TRBV12-4
cdr3_aa: ASSRGTSGGSTDTQY

j_call: TRBJ1-2
d_call: TRBD1
v_call: TRBV29-1
cdr3_aa: SVGGWDSYGYT

j_call: TRBJ2-3
d_call: .
v_call: TRBV20-1
cdr3_aa: TALGNTDTQY

j_call: TRBJ2-7
d_call: TRBD1
v_call: TRBV6-5
cdr3_aa: ASSLTGDHEQY

j_call: TRBJ1-5
d_call: .
v_call: TRBV2
cdr3_aa: ASSDAQLNQPQH

j_call: TRBJ2-4
d_call: .
v_call: TRBV29-1
cdr3_aa: SVDRSLVTLAKNIQY

j_call: TRBJ2-7
d_call: .
v_call: TRBV7-3
cdr3_aa: ASSPVAVPFYEQY

j_call: TRBJ2-7
d_call: TRBD1
v_call: TRBV29-1
cdr3_aa: SGTGGFGEQY

j_call: TRBJ1-1
d_call: .
v_call: TRBV29-1
cdr3_aa: SGGRREANTEAF

j_call: TRBJ2-7
d_call: .
v_call: TRBV7-2
cdr3_aa: ASSTYSYEQY

j_call: TRBJ1-2
d_call: .
v_call: TRBV19
cdr3_aa: ASSKEGRGYT

j_call: TRBJ2-5
d_call: TRBD1
v_call: TRBV11-3
cdr3_aa: ASSQTGEETQY

j_call: TRBJ2-7
d_call: TRBD2
v_call: TRBV5-1
cdr3_aa: ASSLMASGRPVYEQY

j_call: TRBJ1-1
d_call: .
v_call: TRBV3-1
cdr3_aa: ASSIKGDTEAF

j_call: TRBJ2-7
d_call: .
v_call: TRBV12-3/TRBV12-4
cdr3_aa: ASSLFKGGQSYEQY

j_call: TRBJ1-4
d_call: .
v_call: TRBV7-8
cdr3_aa: ASRSGGGEKLF

j_call: TRBJ1-5
d_call: .
v_call: TRBV6-1
cdr3_aa: ASSEGGIIGQPQH

j_call: TRBJ2-7
d_call: .
v_call: TRBV7-2
cdr3_aa: ASSSIGLESYEQY

j_call: TRBJ2-5
d_call: .
v_call: TRBV27
cdr3_aa: ASSLKGGGETQY

j_call: TRBJ2-3
d_call: .
v_call: TRBV5-1
cdr3_aa: ASTEPGTDTQY

j_call: TRBJ2-5
d_call: .
v_call: TRBV4-1
cdr3_aa: ASSQGGGEQGRETQY

j_call: TRBJ1-5
d_call: .
v_call: TRBV12-3/TRBV12-4
cdr3_aa: ASSLRGDSNQPQH

j_call: TRBJ1-5
d_call: .
v_call: TRBV2
cdr3_aa: ASSNRASSQPQH

j_call: TRBJ2-1
d_call: .
v_call: TRBV6-6
cdr3_aa: ASSYSQDEQF

j_call: TRBJ2-5
d_call: .
v_call: TRBV24-1
cdr3_aa: ATSDSTGPQETQY

j_call: TRBJ2-5
d_call: TRBD2
v_call: TRBV25-1
cdr3_aa: ASSRGSTEETQY

j_call: TRBJ1-1
d_call: TRBD1
v_call: TRBV20-1
cdr3_aa: SAGNGDRAEAS

j_call: TRBJ1-6
d_call: TRBD1
v_call: TRBV20-1
cdr3_aa: SASVSTGGNSPLH

j_call: TRBJ2-5
d_call: .
v_call: TRBV7-8
cdr3_aa: ASSPHQETQY

j_call: TRBJ1-1
d_call: .
v_call: TRBV10-3
cdr3_aa: AIKRFLRSGDTSSEAF

j_call: TRBJ2-1
d_call: TRBD1
v_call: TRBV7-2
cdr3_aa: ASSLDRGIYEQF

j_call: TRBJ1-2
d_call: .
v_call: TRBV28
cdr3_aa: ASSFGCDGYT

j_call: TRBJ2-7
d_call: TRBD1
v_call: TRBV12-3/TRBV12-4
cdr3_aa: ASSPRQGRYEQY

j_call: TRBJ1-6
d_call: TRBD1
v_call: TRBV27
cdr3_aa: ASSLSGTGHSPLH

j_call: TRBJ1-1
d_call: .
v_call: TRBV3-1
cdr3_aa: ASSPSNRNTEAC

j_call: TRBJ2-1
d_call: .
v_call: TRBV20-1
cdr3_aa: SASAGGNNEQF

j_call: TRBJ2-1
d_call: TRBD2
v_call: TRBV7-3
cdr3_aa: ASSSGTSNEQF

j_call: TRBJ2-1
d_call: .
v_call: TRBV5-1
cdr3_aa: ASKGYSDEQF

j_call: TRBJ2-7
d_call: .
v_call: TRBV3-1
cdr3_aa: ASSQDLREQY

j_call: TRBJ2-7
d_call: .
v_call: TRBV6-5
cdr3_aa: ASSCSGGPSYEQY

j_call: TRBJ1-1
d_call: .
v_call: TRBV7-9
cdr3_aa: ASSLVRGLGTEAF

j_call: TRBJ2-1
d_call: TRBD1
v_call: TRBV20-1
cdr3_aa: SARGTGGPDNEQF

j_call: TRBJ2-3
d_call: TRBD2
v_call: TRBV4-3
cdr3_aa: ASSQLPAGEEADTQY

j_call: TRBJ2-4
d_call: .
v_call: TRBV11-3
cdr3_aa: ASSLGSRSIQY

j_call: TRBJ2-2
d_call: TRBD1
v_call: TRBV19
cdr3_aa: ASKGSQGAETGELF

j_call: TRBJ1-5
d_call: TRBD1
v_call: TRBV12-3/TRBV12-4
cdr3_aa: ASSGTGNNQPQH

j_call: TRBJ1-2
d_call: .
v_call: TRBV5-1
cdr3_aa: ASRGLDVRARRYGYT

j_call: TRBJ2-3
d_call: TRBD2
v_call: TRBV7-9
cdr3_aa: ASSSLAGGITDTQY

j_call: TRBJ2-7
d_call: TRBD2
v_call: TRBV6-2/TRBV6-3
cdr3_aa: ASSWLAGTSYEQY

j_call: TRBJ2-2
d_call: .
v_call: TRBV9
cdr3_aa: ASSISVGRDTGELF